A single sample is the source of the 5 T cell receptor beta chains below, sequenced in a study of T cells in Graves' hyperthyroidism and ophthalmopathy. TCR beta CDR3 region amplification was performed from RNA transcripts. A first-round RT-PCR of the TCR CDR3 used the HTBI primer set. Each CDR3 protein is one row after TCRdb ran MiXCR on the multiplex PCR reads. The sample shows about 380,000 distinct CDR3 sequences, about 18% of them seen only once. Sequences were obtained from blood. The receptors originated from a man aged 18 to 29 with Graves' ophthalmopathy.

This sequence joins TRBV19 and TRBJ2-1, with D tentatively TRBD2 (7 bases). The germline gives CDR1 LNHDA, CDR2 SQIVND (reference sequence). V was clipped by 4 bases and J by 7 bases, with 11 bases between them. The CDR3 is made up of 13 amino acids. CDR3 sequence: CASSRGGKNEQFF. The CDR3 coding sequence is TGTGCCAGTAGTAGGGGGGGCAAAAATGAGCAGTTCTTC.

This clonotype has a count of ten or more. The rearrangement uses TRBV12-3 or TRBV12-4 and TRBJ2-5; weak D call: TRBD2 (5 bases). The CDR3 covers 14 residues. The V gene lost 6 bases and the J gene lost 5 bases, with 16 bases spanning the gap. This CDR3 is CASSPSQAGETQYF. The CDR3 DNA reads as TGTGCCAGCAGCCCTAGCCAAGCTGGGGAGACCCAGTACTTC.

The J gene is TRBJ1-2, the V gene TRBV19; TRBD1 agrees at 7 bases. This CDR3 spans 14 amino acids. Germline CDR1 is LNHDA and CDR2 is SQIVND (reference sequence). The V and J ends lost 5 bases and 2 bases, in that order; junction bases with no gene match: 5. The CDR3 region has the DNA TGTGCCAGTAGTCCATCGACAGGGAACTATGGCTACACCTTC. This translates into CASSPSTGNYGYTF. The full variable domain, rest sourced from reference TRBV19 and TRBJ1-2, is DGGITQSPKYLFRKEGQNVTLSCEQNLNHDAMYWYRQDPGQGLRLIYYSQIVNDFQKGDIAEGYSVSREKKESFPLTVTSAQKNPTAFYLCASSPSTGNYGYTFGSGTRLTVV.

The rearrangement uses TRBV27 and TRBJ1-5; D might be TRBD1 (6 bases). Germline CDR1 and CDR2: MNHEY and SMNVEV (reference sequence). The ends were cut back, 6 bases at V and 1 base at J, with 16 bases in the middle. CDR3 length: 16 amino acids. Written as DNA, the CDR3 is TGTGCCAGCAGCCCAATCCCTCAGGGGAGCAATCAGCCCCAGCATTTT. This codes for CASSPIPQGSNQPQHF.

This clonotype was recorded a few times. The V call is TRBV4-1, the J call TRBJ2-7, with TRBD2 matching over 13 bases. V was pared by 5 bases and J by 7 bases, with 17 bases of the junction left unmatched. Per germline, CDR1 MGHRA and CDR2 YSYEKL. CDR3 length: 18 residues. CDR3 sequence reads: CASSASTSGGPISREQYF. DNA for the CDR3: TGCGCCAGCAGCGCGTCGACTAGCGGGGGGCCAATTTCTCGGGAGCAGTACTTC.